This record concerns one T cell receptor beta chain sequence. The sample is drawn from a study of blood T cell repertoires in COVID-19. Between the trimmed V and J ends, which lost 0 bases and 7 bases, there was a span of 9 bases. This CDR3 has 13 residues. Assay: immunoSEQ multiplex PCR; the TCRdb copy retains only in-frame clones and omits some. The sample shows fewer than 90,000 clones, around 87% of them seen only once. This TCR was sampled from a male donor with acute or convalescent COVID-19. Sequenced sample: peripheral blood. V gene TRBV12-3 or TRBV12-4 combines with J gene TRBJ1-1, with a tentative D call TRBD1 (6 bases). This chain's CDR3 is CASSLALGGEAFF. CDR3 coding DNA: TGTGCCAGCAGTTTAGCGCTAGGGGGTGAAGCTTTCTTT.